This is a list of T cell receptor beta chains from one sample in a study of response to subunit inactivated influenza vaccine. TCRdb re-called the RT-PCR reads through MiXCR, storing one row per CDR3 protein. The sample includes about 780,000 distinct CDR3 sequences, about a fifth seen only once; the top ten take around 9.9%. The sample consisted of PBMCs from blood, taken 4 to 6 days after vaccination. All receptors derive from a man in his fifties who received an inactivated influenza vaccine. CDR3s include the opening cysteine and the closing phenylalanine or tryptophan. Fields, in order: D gene, clone size, V gene, J gene, CDR3 protein, CDR3 DNA. D genes are given only for firm matches. Rows may omit the clone size; those that give it use once, few, many or a size class.

>-|-|TRBV3-1|TRBJ2-3
CASQPSFSGHRSTDTQYF
TGTGCCAGCCAGCCAAGTTTTTCGGGGCATAGAAGCACAGATACGCAGTATTTT
>-|-|TRBV24-1|TRBJ2-4
CATSGGSAGIQYF
TGTGCCACCAGTGGGGGGAGCGCTGGCATTCAGTACTTC
>-|few|TRBV29-1|TRBJ1-5
CSAVDSSSNQPQHF
TGCAGCGCCGTCGACAGTAGTAGCAATCAGCCCCAGCATTTT
>-|few|TRBV29-1|TRBJ2-7
CSVEVRGPGYEQYF
TGCAGCGTTGAAGTCCGGGGGCCCGGGTACGAGCAGTACTTC
>-|few|TRBV20-1|TRBJ1-2
CSASSAWDGYTF
TGCAGTGCTAGTAGTGCGTGGGATGGCTACACCTTC
>-|-|TRBV10-3|TRBJ2-1
CAISEAKSSYNEQFF
TGTGCCATCAGTGAGGCCAAGAGCTCCTACAATGAGCAGTTCTTC
>TRBD1|once|TRBV2|TRBJ1-1
CASSRGQGAGTEAFF
TGTGCCAGCAGTCGGGGACAGGGGGCCGGCACTGAAGCTTTCTTT
>-|many|TRBV7-2|TRBJ1-1
CASSYALNTEAFF
TGTGCCAGCAGCTACGCGTTAAACACTGAAGCTTTCTTT
>-|-|TRBV9|TRBJ2-3
CASSGTTSTDTQYF
TGTGCCAGCAGTGGGACAACTAGCACAGATACGCAGTATTTT
>TRBD2|many|TRBV20-1|TRBJ2-7
CSPSGSSGEQYF
TGCAGTCCGAGCGGGAGTTCCGGCGAGCAGTACTTC
>-|-|TRBV20-1|TRBJ2-5
CSAGKNFWETQYF
TGCAGTGCTGGGAAGAACTTTTGGGAGACCCAGTACTTC
>TRBD2|few|TRBV28|TRBJ2-7
CAITSGTTYEQYF
TGTGCCATCACTAGCGGGACCACCTACGAGCAGTACTTC
>-|few|TRBV20-1|TRBJ1-1
CSAKRGTEAFF
TGCAGTGCGAAACGAGGGACTGAAGCTTTCTTT
>-|-|TRBV12-3/TRBV12-4|TRBJ2-7
CASSLGPLAYF
TGTGCCAGCAGTTTAGGCCCCCTAGCCTACTTC
>-|-|TRBV3-1|TRBJ1-1
CASSQGWENTEAFF
TGTGCCAGCAGCCAAGGTTGGGAGAACACTGAAGCTTTCTTT
>-|-|TRBV29-1|TRBJ1-1
CSVSDSMNTEAFF
TGCAGCGTTAGCGACTCCATGAACACTGAAGCTTTCTTT
>-|-|TRBV7-9|TRBJ2-4
CASSPALAKNIQYF
TGTGCCAGCAGTCCGGCGTTAGCCAAAAACATTCAGTACTTC
>-|-|TRBV4-2|TRBJ1-1
CASSLLHGQNTEAFF
TGTGCCAGCAGCCTACTCCACGGACAGAACACTGAAGCTTTCTTT
>TRBD2|-|TRBV10-3|TRBJ2-1
CAIRGTSGELGNEQFF
TGTGCCATCAGGGGGACTAGCGGGGAATTGGGGAATGAGCAGTTCTTC
>-|-|TRBV6-5|TRBJ2-1
CASTAGRNEQFF
TGTGCCAGCACTGCGGGGAGGAATGAGCAGTTCTTC
>-|-|TRBV20-1|TRBJ2-7
CSASPAKQYEQYF
TGCAGTGCTAGTCCCGCGAAGCAGTACGAGCAGTACTTC
>TRBD2|-|TRBV9|TRBJ2-1
CASSVLGTSGYNEQFF
TGTGCCAGCAGCGTTCTGGGGACTAGCGGCTACAATGAGCAGTTCTTC
>-|-|TRBV5-1|TRBJ2-2
CASTLGAGELFF
TGCGCCAGCACTTTGGGCGCGGGGGAGCTGTTTTTT
>-|-|TRBV7-9|TRBJ2-2
CASSLPGNKLFF
TGTGCCAGCAGCTTACCAGGGAATAAGCTGTTTTTT
>-|few|TRBV29-1|TRBJ2-7
CSVAASQDFYEQYF
TGCAGCGTTGCAGCTAGCCAAGATTTCTACGAGCAGTACTTC
>TRBD1|many|TRBV12-3/TRBV12-4|TRBJ1-4
CASSLLAGTVNEKLFF
TGTGCCAGCAGTCTTTTGGCCGGGACAGTTAATGAAAAACTGTTTTTT
>TRBD1|-|TRBV5-1|TRBJ2-1
CASSLDGTGSLFNEQFF
TGCGCCAGCAGCTTGGACGGGACAGGGTCCCTCTTCAATGAGCAGTTCTTC
>TRBD1|-|TRBV6-5|TRBJ2-6
CASSYGQGAGANVLTF
TGTGCCAGCAGTTACGGACAGGGGGCTGGGGCCAACGTCCTGACTTTC
>-|few|TRBV10-3|TRBJ1-4
CAISESRGGSNEKLFF
TGTGCCATCAGTGAGTCTCGCGGCGGATCTAATGAAAAACTGTTTTTT
>-|few|TRBV4-3|TRBJ2-1
CASSRRDSNEQFF
TGCGCCAGCAGCCGGAGGGACAGCAATGAGCAGTTCTTC
>-|-|TRBV6-1|TRBJ1-5
CASSGIDGNQPQHF
TGTGCCAGCAGCGGGATCGATGGGAATCAGCCCCAGCATTTT
>-|few|TRBV10-3|TRBJ1-1
CAISPRGGGANTEAFF
TGTGCCATCAGTCCACGCGGAGGGGGAGCGAACACTGAAGCTTTCTTT
>-|-|TRBV4-3|TRBJ1-1
CASSQDDLDSTEAFF
TGCGCCAGCAGCCAAGATGATTTGGACAGCACTGAAGCTTTCTTT
>-|-|TRBV6-1|TRBJ1-6
CASSPGRTPYSPLHF
TGTGCCAGCAGTCCCGGACGGACTCCGTATTCACCCCTCCACTTT
>-|-|TRBV28|TRBJ2-1
CASSFVRDEQFF
TGTGCCAGCAGTTTCGTGCGCGATGAGCAGTTCTTC
>TRBD2|-|TRBV10-3|TRBJ2-5
CAISGTSGSQTQYF
TGTGCCATCAGTGGGACTAGCGGGAGTCAGACCCAGTACTTC
>-|-|TRBV10-3|TRBJ2-7
CAIKRQVDTYEQYF
TGTGCCATCAAAAGACAGGTTGATACCTACGAGCAGTACTTC
>-|-|TRBV9|TRBJ2-7
CASSVGGSAPPEQYF
TGTGCCAGCAGCGTAGGTGGTTCGGCTCCTCCCGAGCAGTACTTC
>TRBD2|-|TRBV10-3|TRBJ2-1
CAISEPPGGRAHSYNEQFF
TGTGCCATCAGTGAGCCTCCTGGGGGGAGGGCTCACTCCTACAATGAGCAGTTCTTC
>-|-|TRBV20-1|TRBJ2-3
CSALGSLKYF
TGCAGTGCTTTAGGAAGTTTGAAGTATTTT
>TRBD1|-|TRBV6-5|TRBJ2-7
CASSYARTGGVHEQYF
TGTGCCAGCAGTTACGCTCGTACAGGGGGCGTCCACGAGCAGTACTTC
>-|-|TRBV7-9|TRBJ2-2
CASTLNPGHRNTGELFF
TGTGCCAGCACCCTAAATCCGGGACATAGGAACACCGGGGAGCTGTTTTTT
>-|-|TRBV6-2/TRBV6-3|TRBJ2-7
CASSTRPSSYEQYF
TGTGCCAGCAGCACACGTCCGAGCTCCTACGAGCAGTACTTC
>TRBD1|-|TRBV20-1|TRBJ1-1
CRPTGGGTEAFF
TGCAGACCAACAGGGGGGGGCACTGAAGCTTTCTTT
>TRBD1|many|TRBV5-6|TRBJ1-2
CASSLVWDSSNYGYTF
TGTGCCAGCAGCTTGGTTTGGGACAGCTCTAACTATGGCTACACCTTC
>-|many|TRBV10-3|TRBJ1-1
CASSAREETEAFF
TGTGCCAGCTCGGCCAGGGAGGAAACTGAAGCTTTCTTT
>-|once|TRBV7-6|TRBJ2-2
CASSWLHNTGELFF
TGTGCCAGCAGCTGGCTACATAACACCGGGGAGCTGTTTTTT